The clone carrying this T cell receptor beta chain was seen repeatedly, ten times or more. What it binds is not known. The data originate from a study of post-analysis software for immune sequencing data. The study's findings and limits: Relative to controls, patients had a few TRBV segments at higher frequency, with TRBV5-6, TRBV5-1 and TRBV20-1 among these.

Unique molecular identifiers were carried by the TCR beta cDNA libraries. MiXCR, run by TCRdb on the PCR reads, gives a single entry per CDR3 protein. The data contain some 260,000 distinct CDR3 sequences, 35% to 45% of them singletons. V was shortened by 4 bases and J by 3 bases, with 10 bases between the two germline ends. CDR3 length: 13 amino acids. The clonotype was recovered from a girl under 18 with multiple sclerosis. The chain couples TRBV12-3 or TRBV12-4 to TRBJ2-7; weak D call: TRBD1 (5 bases). Sequenced material: blood. The CDR3 nucleotides read TGTGCCAGCAGTTCAGGGTTTCACTACGAGCAGTACTTC. Amino acids: CASSSGFHYEQYF.